One and the same sample provided the 3 T cell receptor beta chains below, sequenced in a study of cytomegalovirus exposure and HLA in healthy donors. The PCR ran on 60 Vbeta and 13 Jbeta primers. The data were produced by immunoSEQ multiplex PCR, yet TCRdb's version contains in-frame clones alone and is incomplete. The table has 140,000 to 150,000 clones, about 75% seen once. Sequencing used PBMCs. All receptors derive from a man aged 25-40 years in good health and CMV-seronegative.

This chain joins TRBV27 and TRBJ2-7; D gene ambiguous. The CDR3 length is 11 residues. The V end was cut by 5 bases, the J end by 3 bases, with 5 bases between. CDR1 and CDR2 (germline): MNHEY, SMNVEV (reference sequence). The CDR3 DNA follows: TGTGCCAGCAGTAACATCTACGAGCAGTACTTC. Translating gives CASSNIYEQYF.

In this sample, this clone turned up a few times. The chain is built from TRBV13 and TRBJ2-2; D may be TRBD2 (5 bases). CDR1 and CDR2 from the germline V gene are PRHDT and FYEKMQ (reference sequence). The germline V and J ends were trimmed by 4 bases and 0 bases, with 9 bases remaining between them. The CDR3 covers 15 residues. This CDR3 is CASSSRTANTGELFF. The CDR3 DNA reads TGTGCCAGCAGCTCCCGGACTGCGAACACCGGGGAGCTGTTTTTT.

This clone was seen just once. V and J are TRBV6-4 and TRBJ2-2; TRBD1 matches 7 bases. This CDR3 region has 13 residues. J lost 6 bases, V lost 6 bases, and 4 bases had no gene match. CDR1 is MRHNA, CDR2 SNTAGT, per germline. Here the CDR3 DNA reads TGTGCCAGCAGAAGAGGACAGGCCGGGGAGCTGTTTTTT. It specifies CASRRGQAGELFF.